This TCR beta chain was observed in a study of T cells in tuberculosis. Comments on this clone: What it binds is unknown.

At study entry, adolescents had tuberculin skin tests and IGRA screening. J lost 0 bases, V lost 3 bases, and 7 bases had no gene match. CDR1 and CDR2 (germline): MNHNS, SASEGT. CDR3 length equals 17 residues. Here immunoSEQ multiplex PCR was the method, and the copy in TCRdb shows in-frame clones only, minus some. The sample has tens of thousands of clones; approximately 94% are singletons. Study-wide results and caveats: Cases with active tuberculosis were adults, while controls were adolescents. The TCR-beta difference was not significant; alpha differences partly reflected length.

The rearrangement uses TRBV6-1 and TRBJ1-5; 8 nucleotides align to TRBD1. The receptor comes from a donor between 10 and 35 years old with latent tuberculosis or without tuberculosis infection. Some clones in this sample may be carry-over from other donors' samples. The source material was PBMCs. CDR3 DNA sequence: TGTGCCAGCAGTGATCTGGACAGGGACTATAGCAATCAGCCCCAGCATTTT. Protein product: CASSDLDRDYSNQPQHF.